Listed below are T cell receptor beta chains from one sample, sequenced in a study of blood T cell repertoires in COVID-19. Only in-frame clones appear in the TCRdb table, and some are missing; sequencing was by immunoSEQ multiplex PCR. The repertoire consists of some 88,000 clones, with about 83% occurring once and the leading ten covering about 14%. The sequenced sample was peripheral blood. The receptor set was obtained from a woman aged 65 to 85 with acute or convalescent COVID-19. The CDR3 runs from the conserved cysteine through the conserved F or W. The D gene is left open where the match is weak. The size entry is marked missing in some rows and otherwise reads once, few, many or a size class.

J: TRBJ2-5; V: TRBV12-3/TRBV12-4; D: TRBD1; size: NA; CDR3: CASSRQGQETQYF; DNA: TGTGCCAGCAGCCGACAGGGCCAAGAGACCCAGTACTTC
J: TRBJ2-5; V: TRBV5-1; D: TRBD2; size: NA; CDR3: CASSLGSVLAGQETQYF; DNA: TGCGCCAGCAGCTTGGGTTCGGTACTAGCGGGGCAAGAGACCCAGTACTTC
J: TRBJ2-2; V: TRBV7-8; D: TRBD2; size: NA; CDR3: CASSLARTRSWELFF; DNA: TGTGCCAGCAGCTTAGCCCGGACTAGGTCCTGGGAGCTGTTTTTT
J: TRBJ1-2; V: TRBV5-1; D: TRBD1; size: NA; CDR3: CASSLRTGASTNSYGYTF; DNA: TGCGCCAGCAGTCTAAGGACAGGGGCGTCTACGAATTCTTATGGCTACACCTTC
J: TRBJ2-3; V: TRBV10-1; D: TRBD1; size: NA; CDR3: CASSRGLGDTQYF; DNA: TGCGCCAGCTCCAGGGGGCTGGGAGATACGCAGTATTTT
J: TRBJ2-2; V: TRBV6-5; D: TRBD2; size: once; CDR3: CASRPGGSTGELFF; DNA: TGTGCCAGCAGGCCGGGGGGGAGCACCGGGGAGCTGTTTTTT
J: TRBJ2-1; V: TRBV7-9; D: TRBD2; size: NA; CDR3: CASSSSGVNEQFF; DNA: TGTGCCAGCAGCTCTAGCGGGGTCAATGAGCAGTTCTTC
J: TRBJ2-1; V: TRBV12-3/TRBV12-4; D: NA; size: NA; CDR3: CASSPAAREQFF; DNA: TGTGCCAGCAGCCCCGCGGCGCGGGAACAGTTCTTC
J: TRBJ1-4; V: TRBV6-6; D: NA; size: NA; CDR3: CASSSTQTNEKLFF; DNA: TGTGCCAGCAGCTCGACTCAAACTAATGAAAAACTGTTTTTT
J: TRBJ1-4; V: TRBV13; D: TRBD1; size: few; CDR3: CASRETGQAEKLFF; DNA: TGTGCCAGCAGAGAGACAGGACAGGCCGAAAAACTGTTTTTT
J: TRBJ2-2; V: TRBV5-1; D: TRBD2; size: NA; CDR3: CASSLGGGVIGELFF; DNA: TGCGCCAGCAGCTTGGGCGGGGGAGTCATCGGGGAGCTGTTTTTT
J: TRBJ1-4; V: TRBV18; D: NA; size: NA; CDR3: CASSPQVASNEKLFF; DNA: TGTGCCAGCTCACCCCAGGTTGCCTCTAATGAAAAACTGTTTTTT
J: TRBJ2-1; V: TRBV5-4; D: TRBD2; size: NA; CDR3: CASSLGTSGSSYNEQFF; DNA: TGTGCCAGCAGCTTAGGGACTAGCGGGAGCTCCTACAATGAGCAGTTCTTC
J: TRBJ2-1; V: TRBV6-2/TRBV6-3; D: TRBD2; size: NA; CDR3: CASSTGTSGYNEQFF; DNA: TGTGCCAGCAGTACCGGGACTAGCGGGTACAATGAGCAGTTCTTC
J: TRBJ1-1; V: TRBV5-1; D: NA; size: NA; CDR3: CASSLAIQGTEAFF; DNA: TGCGCCAGCAGCTTGGCGATCCAGGGTACTGAAGCTTTCTTT
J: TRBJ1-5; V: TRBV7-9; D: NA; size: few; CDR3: CASSLTGSNQPQHF; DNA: TGTGCCAGCAGCTTAACAGGTTCGAATCAGCCCCAGCATTTT
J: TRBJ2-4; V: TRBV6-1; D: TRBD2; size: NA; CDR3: CASSEVPTSGGLIAKNIQYF; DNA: TGTGCCAGCAGTGAAGTCCCGACTAGCGGGGGCCTGATAGCCAAAAACATTCAGTACTTC
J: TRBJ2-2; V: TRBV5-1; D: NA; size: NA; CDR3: CASSLWSGESTGELFF; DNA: TGCGCCAGCAGCTTGTGGTCCGGGGAGAGCACCGGGGAGCTGTTTTTT
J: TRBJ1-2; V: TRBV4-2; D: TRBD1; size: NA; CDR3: CASSQVQGAIDYGYTF; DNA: TGTGCCAGCAGCCAAGTCCAGGGGGCGATTGACTATGGCTACACCTTC
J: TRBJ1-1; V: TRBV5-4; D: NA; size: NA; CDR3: CASSLYSTEAFF; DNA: TGTGCCAGCAGCTTGTATAGCACTGAAGCTTTCTTT